A single sample is the source of the 5 T cell receptor beta chains below, sequenced in a study of CD8 T cells in Susac syndrome. RNA, at about 0.45 to 1 ug, was reverse transcribed with random hexamers. TCRdb called the immunoSEQ multiplex PCR reads again in MiXCR, with one record for every CDR3 protein. Of some 300,000 distinct CDR3 sequences listed, about 89% were seen once; the top ten hold about 0.17%. Source material: CD8+ T cells from PBMCs. These receptors were obtained from a human donor with multiple sclerosis.

The CDR3 region is CASTGLTDKNEQFF. In DNA form, the CDR3 reads TGTGCCAGCACGGGTTTGACGGATAAGAATGAGCAGTTCTTC. The V gene is TRBV4-2, the J gene TRBJ2-1; no clear D. Trimming took off 7 bases at V and 7 bases at J, with 17 bases between the two ends. The CDR3 spans 14 residues. Germline V gene lookup returns CDR1 LGHNA and CDR2 YNFKEQ.

V is TRBV11-2 and J is TRBJ2-7, with D possibly being TRBD1 or TRBD2 (5 bases each). Germline V lookup: CDR1 SGHAT, CDR2 FQNNGV. The CDR3 has 16 residues. V lost 6 bases and J lost 3, with 21 bases in between. The CDR3 sequence: CASSPEGSGNFYEQYF. The CDR3 DNA reads as TGTGCCAGCAGTCCTGAGGGGAGCGGAAATTTCTACGAGCAGTACTTC.

V is TRBV2 and J is TRBJ2-5; D is undetermined. Looked up from germline, CDR1 is SNHLY and CDR2 is FYNNEI. The length of the CDR3 is 10 residues. Between the trimmed V and J ends, which lost 4 bases and 5 bases, there was a span of 2 bases. The DNA for the CDR3 is TGTGCCAGCAGTGTGGAGACCCAGTACTTC. Encoded protein: CASSVETQYF.

In DNA, the CDR3 is TGCAGTGCTAGAGATCTGACCGCCGGGACAGGGGATCAGCCCCAGCATTTT. It yields the protein CSARDLTAGTGDQPQHF. The chain links TRBV20-1 to TRBJ1-5; TRBD1 matches at 10 bases. This CDR3 spans 17 amino acids. Germline V gene sequence: CDR1 DFQATT, CDR2 SNEGSKA (reference sequence). V lost 0 bases to trimming and J lost 5 bases; unmatched junction nucleotides: 10.

CDR3 sequence (DNA): TGCAGTGCTAGTCTCGGAGCGGGAGCCTACGAGCAGTACTTC. Amino acid sequence: CSASLGAGAYEQYF. The chain has TRBV20-1 and TRBJ2-7; TRBD2 agrees at 8 bases. After removal of 3 bases from V and 2 bases from J, the junction contained 6 bases not matched to a gene. The CDR3 has 14 residues. CDR1 is DFQATT and CDR2 is SNEGSKA in the germline V gene (reference sequence).